This T cell receptor beta chain was identified during a study of blood T cells in healthy people across ages. Only a few counts were recorded for this clonotype. Antigen: not known. A second PCR of 7 to 11 cycles used a sample-barcoded 5' primer and a J-beta primer mix. TCRdb reprocessed the 5' RACE reads via MiXCR and lists one record per CDR3 protein. The data hold 600,000 to 800,000 distinct CDR3 sequences, with around 21% observed a single time. Peripheral blood was drawn, ten milliliters per donor. Study-level results: Long-lived donors carried more naive CD4+ cells and greater diversity than aged donors.

The TCR was taken from a man aged 65 to 79 in good health. Sequences were obtained from blood.

The CDR3 coding sequence is TGTGCCAGCAGCGTGTCGGGACTAGCGGGAGTTGCAGATACGCAGTATTTT. Translated: CASSVSGLAGVADTQYF. The chain links TRBV9 to TRBJ2-3, with 14 bases fitting TRBD2. CDR3 length: 17 amino acids. Losses at the gene ends were 2 bases for V and 4 bases for J; bases not matched to a gene: 6. From germline, CDR1 is SGDLS and CDR2 YYNGEE.